These 22 T cell receptor beta chains came from one sample sequenced in a study of radiation and T cells in renal cell carcinoma. Indicated treatment: treatment-naive control, cytoreductive nephrectomy. Libraries were prepared by immunoSEQ multiplex PCR; TCRdb keeps only in-frame clonotypes and omits some of them. The table shows about 14,000 clones, with around 60% occurring only once. This sample comprised tumor tissue, obtained from a patient whose treatment was nephrectomy without radiotherapy. Receptors were obtained from a man over 45 with renal cell carcinoma.

The J gene is TRBJ2-7, the V gene TRBV6-5; no clear D. The germline V gene has CDR1 MNHEY and CDR2 SVGAGI. The CDR3 runs 14 residues. V was pared by 7 bases and J by 1 base, with 14 bases between. For the CDR3, the DNA is TGTGCCAGCACCAGCCCTCTAGGTTCCTACGAGCAGTACTTC. Amino acid sequence: CASTSPLGSYEQYF.

The gene calls are TRBV10-1 and TRBJ2-1; 7 nucleotides line up with TRBD2. The junction had 12 bases not matched to a gene; V was cut back by 0 bases and J by 7 bases. CDR3 size: 17 residues. The germline gives CDR1 WNHNN, CDR2 SYGVQD (reference sequence). CDR3 coding DNA: TGCGCCAGCAGTGAGTCTGGGGTGGGGGGGTCGCGAAATGAGCAGTTCTTC. Translated, it gives CASSESGVGGSRNEQFF.

This clone qualifies as medium-sized. Other nucleotide sequences in the sample specify the same CDR3. The chain uses TRBV9 and TRBJ1-1, with D perhaps matching TRBD1 (6 bases). The CDR3 loop spans 14 amino acids. Deletions cut 0 bases from V and 2 bases from J, with 8 bases between. Germline CDR1 is SGDLS and CDR2 is YYNGEE. In nucleotides, the CDR3 is TGTGCCAGCAGCGTAGGACAGGCCAACACTGAAGCTTTCTTT. Translated: CASSVGQANTEAFF.

On this clone: The same CDR3 also results from other DNA sequences found in this sample. The chain carries TRBV5-1 and TRBJ1-4; D may be TRBD1 (6 bases). CDR3 length: 15 amino acids. Trimming cost V 0 bases and J 5 bases, with 11 bases left between them. Per the germline V gene, CDR1 is SGHRS and CDR2 is YFSETQ. The CDR3 DNA follows: TGCGCCAGCAGCTTGGCGGGTCAGGGGAATGAAAAACTGTTTTTT. Translation gives CASSLAGQGNEKLFF. The whole variable domain, filled in from reference TRBV5-1 and TRBJ1-4, reads KAGVTQTPRYLIKTRGQQVTLSCSPISGHRSVSWYQQTPGQGLQFLFEYFSETQRNKGNFPGRFSGRQFSNSRSEMNVSTLELGDSALYLCASSLAGQGNEKLFFGSGTQLSVL.

This clone was counted only a few times. The V call is TRBV4-1, the J call TRBJ2-3; a possible D gene is TRBD2 (5 bases). Germline CDR1 is MGHRA and CDR2 is YSYEKL. The CDR3 has 14 residues. V was cut by 8 bases and J by 11 bases, with 23 bases left in between. CDR3 region: CASQSGDITDVQYF. The CDR3, as DNA: TGCGCCAGCCAGAGCGGAGACATCACAGATGTGCAGTATTTT.

The CDR3 spells CASSINSGGASYNEQFF. The CDR3 DNA follows: TGTGCCAGTAGTATCAATAGCGGGGGGGCTTCCTACAATGAGCAGTTCTTC. The V gene is TRBV19, the J gene TRBJ2-1; 11 nucleotides align to TRBD2. The CDR3 length is 17 residues. Germline values: CDR1 LNHDA, CDR2 SQIVND (reference sequence). Unmatched junction bases numbered 5, after V lost 3 bases and J lost 1 base.

The chain links TRBV5-4 to TRBJ2-7; a possible D gene is TRBD2 (5 bases). The CDR3 covers 15 residues. V lost 0 bases and J 6 bases, leaving 16 bases between the germline ends. Germline V gene lookup returns CDR1 SGHNT and CDR2 YYREEE (reference sequence). CDR3 DNA sequence: TGTGCCAGCAGCTTGGGGGCGGGCCCGGCGGCCGAGCAGTACTTC. Translated: CASSLGAGPAAEQYF.

The rearrangement joins TRBV6-1 to TRBJ1-2, with TRBD1 as a possible D gene (5 bases). Trimming left V 6 bases short and J 8 bases short, with 19 bases between. CDR1 is MNHNS and CDR2 is SASEGT in the germline V gene. The CDR3 sequence is 14 residues long. The CDR3 spells CASRVVGGWNGYTF. The DNA of the CDR3 is TGTGCCAGCAGAGTGGTGGGGGGGTGGAACGGCTACACCTTC.

This clone occurred once. This chain joins TRBV19 and TRBJ2-2; D unresolved. Germline CDR1 reads LNHDA; CDR2 reads SQIVND (reference sequence). Trimming removed 5 bases from V and 4 bases from J, with 17 bases in between. The CDR3 length is 16 residues. The DNA of the CDR3 is TGTGCCAGTAGTTTGATGGGTCTCCTTGGCACCGGGGAGCTGTTTTTT. Translated: CASSLMGLLGTGELFF. Full variable domain (remainder filled in from reference TRBV19 and TRBJ2-2): DGGITQSPKYLFRKEGQNVTLSCEQNLNHDAMYWYRQDPGQGLRLIYYSQIVNDFQKGDIAEGYSVSREKKESFPLTVTSAQKNPTAFYLCASSLMGLLGTGELFFGEGSRLTVL.

The table lists this clone with a count of one. The chain uses TRBV9 and TRBJ1-3; 9 nucleotides match TRBD1. Germline lookup yields CDR1 SGDLS and CDR2 YYNGEE. V was clipped by 4 bases and J by 6 bases; unmatched bases: 5. The CDR3 is made up of 14 amino acids. Written as DNA, the CDR3 is TGTGCCAGCAGCCCCGGGACAGGGCAAAACACCATATATTTT. Translated, it gives CASSPGTGQNTIYF.

The chain employs TRBV2 and TRBJ2-2; D is possibly TRBD2 (6 bases). The V gene's germline CDR1 is SNHLY and CDR2 FYNNEI. CDR3 length: 14 amino acids. V was pared by 10 bases and J by 2 bases, with 14 bases between. CDR3 bases: TGTGCCACAAGAGCGGGCCTAAACACCGGGGAGCTGTTTTTT. It specifies CATRAGLNTGELFF.

This clone was detected only once. This chain uses TRBV2 with TRBJ2-7; maybe TRBD1 (5 bases). The V gene's germline CDR1 is SNHLY and CDR2 FYNNEI. Trimming took 5 bases from V and 2 from J, leaving 13 bases between them. The CDR3 length is 14 residues. The CDR3 is CASSPRGLAYEQYF. As DNA, the CDR3 is TGTGCCAGCAGTCCAAGGGGTCTAGCCTACGAGCAGTACTTC.

The chain employs TRBV19 and TRBJ1-6; D unresolved. This CDR3 comprises 15 residues. CDR1 and CDR2 (germline): LNHDA, SQIVND (reference sequence). Between the trimmed V and J ends, which lost 9 bases and 0 bases, there was a span of 12 bases. CDR3 in DNA: TGTGCCAGCTGGGGTGGGAACTCCTATAATTCACCCCTCCACTTT. Translated, it gives CASWGGNSYNSPLHF.

This clone was picked up one time. The CDR3 is CAWMEGFYGYTF. In DNA form, the CDR3 reads TGTGCCTGGATGGAAGGGTTCTATGGCTACACCTTC. V is TRBV30 and J is TRBJ1-2; no firm D call. This CDR3 comprises 12 residues. V lost 4 bases to trimming and J lost 4 bases, with 10 bases between them. The V gene's germline CDR1 is GTSNPN and CDR2 SVGIG (reference sequence).

Points on this clone: At one end, the junction sequence differs from germline, possibly due to a read error. Other DNA sequences within the sample encode an identical CDR3. The chain combines TRBV7-2 with TRBJ2-2; D gene unclear. CDR3 length: 12 residues. Germline CDR1 reads SGHTA; CDR2 reads FQGNSA. DNA for the CDR3: TGTGCCAGCAGCTACGGAACCGGAGAGCTGTTTTTT. Its translation: CASSYGTGELFF.

This clone was seen only once. This chain links TRBV5-5 with TRBJ1-1; the D is unclear. Trimming shortened V by 3 bases and J by 3 bases, and 9 bases separated the two germline ends. This CDR3 has 13 residues. Per germline, CDR1 SGHKS and CDR2 YYEKEE (reference sequence). CDR3 DNA sequence: TGTGCCAGCAGCTACAGCGCGGACACTGAAGCTTTCTTT. It encodes CASSYSADTEAFF.

The rearrangement uses TRBV1 and TRBJ2-2. TRBV1 is reported as a pseudogene. The CDR3 covers 19 residues. This CDR3 is CTSSPKTSGADANTGELFF. In DNA form, the CDR3 reads TGCACCAGCAGCCCCAAGACTTCCGGGGCTGACGCGAACACCGGGGAGCTGTTTTTT.

The chain's CDR3 is CASSSPQGTQYF. The CDR3 nucleotides read TGTGCCAGCAGTTCCCCCCAGGGCACGCAGTATTTT. V and J are TRBV5-6 and TRBJ2-3, with D tentatively TRBD1 (5 bases). CDR3 size: 12 residues. V lost 5 bases to trimming and J lost 9 bases, with 13 bases between them. The germline V gene encodes CDR1 SGHDT and CDR2 YYEEEE. Drawing the rest from reference TRBV5-6 and TRBJ2-3, the complete variable domain is DAGVTQSPTHLIKTRGQQVTLRCSPKSGHDTVSWYQQALGQGPQFIFQYYEEEERQRGNFPDRFSGHQFPNYSSELNVNALLLGDSALYLCASSSPQGTQYFGPGTRLTVL.

The V call is TRBV6-6, the J call TRBJ2-2; D perhaps matches TRBD2 (6 bases). V lost 2 bases and J 7 bases, leaving 8 bases between the germline ends. Germline V gene data show CDR1 as MNHNY and CDR2 as SVGAGI (reference sequence). The CDR3 is 13 amino acids. The CDR3 bases are TGTGCCAGCAGTTACGGAGGGGTCGGGGAGCTGTTTTTT. It is translated as CASSYGGVGELFF.

V gene TRBV18 combines with J gene TRBJ1-4; D call uncertain. The CDR3 sequence is 14 residues long. Germline-derived CDR1 and CDR2 are KGHSH and LQKENI. V lost 6 bases, J lost 4 bases, and 12 bases lay in between. CDR3: CASSLDGVNEKLFF. Written as DNA, the CDR3 is TGTGCCAGCTCCCTTGACGGGGTTAATGAAAAACTGTTTTTT.

This clone was detected a few times. The CDR3 sequence: CASSPPSPRGKLFF. CDR3 sequence (DNA): TGTGCCAGCTCACCACCTAGTCCTCGGGGAAAACTGTTTTTT. The V and J genes are TRBV18 and TRBJ1-4, with D unresolved. This CDR3 has 14 amino acids. Trimming pared 0 bases from V and 10 bases from J, leaving 12 bases between. Germline V CDR1 and CDR2: KGHSH, LQKENI.

V is TRBV4-1 and J is TRBJ1-6, with D perhaps matching TRBD1 (5 bases). CDR1 is MGHRA and CDR2 is YSYEKL in the germline V gene. V lost 3 bases, J lost 5 bases, and 8 bases lay in between. The CDR3 is made up of 14 amino acids. CDR3 sequence reads: CASSQGRDNSPLHF. In DNA, the CDR3 is TGCGCCAGCAGCCAGGGACGGGATAATTCACCCCTCCACTTT.